A selection of T cell receptor beta chains follows, all from one sample in a study of spatial heterogeneity in lung cancer. Using its own MiXCR run on the 5' RACE reads, TCRdb lists one record per CDR3 protein. The table lists over 90,000 distinct CDR3 sequences, 7% to 9% of them singletons. Source: PBMCs, taken at surgery. These receptors came from a male donor with early-stage non-small cell lung cancer. The CDR3 runs from the conserved cysteine through the conserved F or W. The D gene is left open where the match is weak. Some rows have no size entry. The others give once, few or many, or a class for an expanded clone.

TGTGCCAGCAGCGAACCAGGGGGCGCTTCCTACGAGCAGTACTTC,CASSEPGGASYEQYF,TRBD1,15,TRBV28,TRBJ2-7,many
TGCAGCGTTGGAGGGACTCGGGAGCAGTTCTTC,CSVGGTREQFF,.,11,TRBV29-1,TRBJ2-1,many
TGTGCCAGCAGTTTATCCCGGACCTACGAGCAGTACTTC,CASSLSRTYEQYF,.,13,TRBV27,TRBJ2-7,few
TGTGCCAGCCGGGCAGGGGGAAACAATGAGCAGTTCTTC,CASRAGGNNEQFF,TRBD1,13,TRBV2,TRBJ2-1,.
TGTGCCACTCGGGGACAGGGACGCAATCAGCCCCAGCATTTT,CATRGQGRNQPQHF,TRBD1,14,TRBV2,TRBJ1-5,few
TGCAGTGCTCGGGACTCAGCAGATACGCAGTATTTT,CSARDSADTQYF,.,12,TRBV20-1,TRBJ2-3,.
TGTGCCAGCATTCCGGGACACCTCTCCCCTGGGGCCAACGTCCTGACTTTC,CASIPGHLSPGANVLTF,.,17,TRBV6-1,TRBJ2-6,many
TGCAGTGCTAGATCGGACAGGGAGAATCAGCCCCAGCATTTT,CSARSDRENQPQHF,TRBD1,14,TRBV20-1,TRBJ1-5,.
TGTGCCAGCAGCTTAGGTGGGATTAATAGTTTTGAGCAGTTCTTC,CASSLGGINSFEQFF,.,15,TRBV11-3,TRBJ2-1,.
TGCGCCAGCAGCCAAGTTACGCAGGGGAACACTGAAGCTTTCTTT,CASSQVTQGNTEAFF,.,15,TRBV4-3,TRBJ1-1,few
TGTGCCAGCAGAAGACAGGTCAATCAGCCCCAGCATTTT,CASRRQVNQPQHF,.,13,TRBV12-3/TRBV12-4,TRBJ1-5,many
TGTGCCATCAGTGAGTACCACTTGGGACTAGCCTCCTACGAGCAGTACTTC,CAISEYHLGLASYEQYF,TRBD2,17,TRBV10-3,TRBJ2-7,.
TGCGCCAGCAGCTCCCGGGACAGTAACACAGATACGCAGTATTTT,CASSSRDSNTDTQYF,TRBD1,15,TRBV5-1,TRBJ2-3,.
TGCAGTGCCGTCCGGGACAGGGTCACAGATACGCAGTATTTT,CSAVRDRVTDTQYF,TRBD1,14,TRBV20-1,TRBJ2-3,few
TGTGCCAGCAGTTTTGCCCAGCGGGGGAGTCATGAGCAGTTCTTC,CASSFAQRGSHEQFF,TRBD2,15,TRBV12-3/TRBV12-4,TRBJ2-1,.
TGTGCCAGCAGCGGAGCAACAGGGAGGGGAATCACAGATACGCAGTATTTT,CASSGATGRGITDTQYF,.,17,TRBV9,TRBJ2-3,many
TGCGCCAGCAGCTTGTCCCTCGACGGGCAGTATTTT,CASSLSLDGQYF,.,12,TRBV5-1,TRBJ2-3,few
TGCAGTGCTAGAGATAGCGGGAGAAATGAGCAGTTCTTC,CSARDSGRNEQFF,TRBD2,13,TRBV20-1,TRBJ2-1,many
TGCAGTGCTATCGGGGGGGCCCGCACAGATACGCAGTATTTT,CSAIGGARTDTQYF,TRBD2,14,TRBV20-1,TRBJ2-3,once
TGCAGTGCTAGACACAGACAGTTCTCCTACAATGAGCAGTTCTTC,CSARHRQFSYNEQFF,.,15,TRBV20-1,TRBJ2-1,few
TGTGCCAGCAGGGGGATAGCGGGGTACAATGAGCAGTTCTTC,CASRGIAGYNEQFF,TRBD2,14,TRBV28,TRBJ2-1,.
TGCGCCAGCAGCGGAGGGGGCCCCTACGAGCAGTACTTC,CASSGGGPYEQYF,.,13,TRBV5-1,TRBJ2-7,few
TGTGCCAGCAGTGCCGGACTAGCGGGAACGAATGAGCAGTTCTTC,CASSAGLAGTNEQFF,TRBD2,15,TRBV6-1,TRBJ2-1,many
TGCGCCAGCAGCTTGGGACTCCCCAAGGAGCAGTTCTTC,CASSLGLPKEQFF,.,13,TRBV5-1,TRBJ2-1,.
TGCAGCGTTTTTGGGTCCGACAGCTACGAGCAGTACTTC,CSVFGSDSYEQYF,.,13,TRBV29-1,TRBJ2-7,.
TGCAGTGGCAACCGGGACAGATATGACTCTGGCTACACCTTC,CSGNRDRYDSGYTF,TRBD1,14,TRBV20-1,TRBJ1-2,many
TGTGCCAGCACCCAAATCCAGGCCGGGGAGCTGTTTTTT,CASTQIQAGELFF,.,13,TRBV2,TRBJ2-2,few
TGTGCCAGCAGCCCCGAAGGGATTGGCAATCAGCCCCAGCATTTT,CASSPEGIGNQPQHF,.,15,TRBV7-9,TRBJ1-5,few